This record concerns one T cell receptor beta chain sequence. Its antigen is unknown. The CDR3 contains 13 residues. Germline V gene lookup returns CDR1 SGHTA and CDR2 FQGTGA. The TCR beta cDNA came from 5'RACE template switching with UMIs. After re-calling the 5' RACE reads, TCRdb lists one entry per CDR3 protein, DNA absent. The sample table includes about 430,000 distinct CDR3 sequences. The sample belongs to a study of T cells expressing NK-cell markers. Study at large: The TCR beta repertoires originated in sorted CD3+CD56+NKG2C+, CD3+CD56+NKG2C- and CD3+CD56-NKG2C+ T cells. Study observations and caveats: Leadership of the CD3+CD56-NKG2C+ fraction also belonged to these clonotypes in a handful of donors.

Sequenced material: blood T cells: a sorted CD56 or NKG2C T cell subset, CD4+ or CD8+ T cells, or bulk PBMC T cells (not recorded which). The source of this sequence is a woman in her fifties or sixties in good health. The V and J genes are TRBV7-3 and TRBJ2-3. This chain's CDR3 is CASSNPSTDTQYF. Using reference TRBV7-3 and TRBJ2-3 for the parts outside the CDR3, the full variable domain is GAGVSQTPSNKVTEKGKYVELRCDPISGHTALYWYRQSLGQGPEFLIYFQGTGAADDSGLPNDRFFAVRPEGSVSTLKIQRTERGDSAVYLCASSNPSTDTQYFGPGTRLTVL.